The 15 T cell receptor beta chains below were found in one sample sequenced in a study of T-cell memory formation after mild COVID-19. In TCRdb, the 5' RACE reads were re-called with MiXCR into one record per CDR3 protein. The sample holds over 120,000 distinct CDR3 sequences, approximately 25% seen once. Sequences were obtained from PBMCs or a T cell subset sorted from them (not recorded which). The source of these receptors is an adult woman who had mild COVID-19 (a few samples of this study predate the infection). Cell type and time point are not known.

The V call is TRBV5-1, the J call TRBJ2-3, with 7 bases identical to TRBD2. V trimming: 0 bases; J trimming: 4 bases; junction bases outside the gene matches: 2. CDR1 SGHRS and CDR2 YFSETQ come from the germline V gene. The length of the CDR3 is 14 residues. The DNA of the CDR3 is TGCGCCAGCAGCTTGGAACGGGGGGCAGATACGCAGTATTTT. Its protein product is CASSLERGADTQYF.

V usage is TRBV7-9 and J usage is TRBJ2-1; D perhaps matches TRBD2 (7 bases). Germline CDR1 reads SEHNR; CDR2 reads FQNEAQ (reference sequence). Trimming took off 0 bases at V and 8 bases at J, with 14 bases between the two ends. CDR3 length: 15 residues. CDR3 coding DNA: TGTGCCAGCAGCTTAGCGGGGGGCGGGAGAGATGAGCAGTTCTTC. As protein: CASSLAGGGRDEQFF.

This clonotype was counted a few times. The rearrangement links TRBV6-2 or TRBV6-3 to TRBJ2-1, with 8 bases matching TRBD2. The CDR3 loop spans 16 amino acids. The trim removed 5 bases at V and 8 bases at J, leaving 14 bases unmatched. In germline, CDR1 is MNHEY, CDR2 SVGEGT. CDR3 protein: CASSRQTSGDEDEQFF. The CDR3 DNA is TGTGCCAGCAGTCGCCAAACTAGCGGAGACGAGGATGAGCAGTTCTTC.

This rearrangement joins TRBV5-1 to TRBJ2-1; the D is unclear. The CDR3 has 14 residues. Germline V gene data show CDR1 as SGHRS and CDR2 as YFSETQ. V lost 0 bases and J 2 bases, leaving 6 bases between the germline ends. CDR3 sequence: CASSLATTYNEQFF. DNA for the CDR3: TGCGCCAGCAGCTTGGCTACAACCTACAATGAGCAGTTCTTC.

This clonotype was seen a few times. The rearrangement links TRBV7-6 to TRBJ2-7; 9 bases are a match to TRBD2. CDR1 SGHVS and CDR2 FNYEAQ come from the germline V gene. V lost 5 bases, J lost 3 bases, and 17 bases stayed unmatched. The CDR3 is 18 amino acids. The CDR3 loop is CASSPKMGLAGPLYEQYF. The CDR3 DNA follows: TGTGCCAGCAGCCCGAAAATGGGGCTAGCGGGGCCCCTCTACGAGCAGTACTTC. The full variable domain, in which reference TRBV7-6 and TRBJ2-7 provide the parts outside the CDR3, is GAGVSQSPRYKVTKRGQDVALRCDPISGHVSLYWYRQALGQGPEFLTYFNYEAQQDKSGLPNDRFSAERPEGSISTLTIQRTEQRDSAMYRCASSPKMGLAGPLYEQYFGPGTRLTVT.

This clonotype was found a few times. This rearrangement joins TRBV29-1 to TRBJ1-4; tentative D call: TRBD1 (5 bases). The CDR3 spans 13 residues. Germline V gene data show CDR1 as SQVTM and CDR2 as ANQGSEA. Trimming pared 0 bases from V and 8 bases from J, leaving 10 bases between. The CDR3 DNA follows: TGCAGCGTTGAAGAGCAGGGCGAGGAAAAACTGTTTTTT. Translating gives CSVEEQGEEKLFF.

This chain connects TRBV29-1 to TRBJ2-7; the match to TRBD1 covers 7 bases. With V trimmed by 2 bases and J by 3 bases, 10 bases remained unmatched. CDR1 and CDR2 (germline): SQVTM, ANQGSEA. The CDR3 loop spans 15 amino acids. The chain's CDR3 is CSVEKSGQNIYEQYF. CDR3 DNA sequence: TGCAGCGTTGAAAAATCGGGACAGAATATCTACGAGCAGTACTTC.

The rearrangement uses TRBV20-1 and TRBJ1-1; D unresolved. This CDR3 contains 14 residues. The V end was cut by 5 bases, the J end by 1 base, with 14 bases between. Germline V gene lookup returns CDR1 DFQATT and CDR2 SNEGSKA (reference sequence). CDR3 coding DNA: TGCAGTGCTGCGGGTTGGACGGAGAACACTGAAGCTTTCTTT. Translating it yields CSAAGWTENTEAFF.

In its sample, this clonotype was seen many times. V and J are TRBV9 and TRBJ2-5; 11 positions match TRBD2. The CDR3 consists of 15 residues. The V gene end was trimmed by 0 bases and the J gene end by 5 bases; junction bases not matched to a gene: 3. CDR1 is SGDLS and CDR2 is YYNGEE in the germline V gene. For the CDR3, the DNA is TGTGCCAGCAGCGTAGAGGCTAGCGGGAGGGAGACCCAGTACTTC. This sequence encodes CASSVEASGRETQYF.

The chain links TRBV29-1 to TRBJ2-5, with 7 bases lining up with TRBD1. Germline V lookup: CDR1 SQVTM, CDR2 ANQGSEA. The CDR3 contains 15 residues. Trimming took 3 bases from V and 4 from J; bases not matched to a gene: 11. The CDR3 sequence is CSVDPVTGWAETQYF. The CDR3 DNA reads TGCAGCGTTGACCCCGTGACAGGGTGGGCAGAGACCCAGTACTTC.

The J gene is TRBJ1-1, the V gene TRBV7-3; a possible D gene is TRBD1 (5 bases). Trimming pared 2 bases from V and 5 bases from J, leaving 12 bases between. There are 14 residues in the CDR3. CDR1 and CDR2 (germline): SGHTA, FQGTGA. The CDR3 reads CASSLLGPGTEAFF. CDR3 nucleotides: TGTGCCAGCAGCTTATTGGGACCTGGGACTGAAGCTTTCTTT.

For the CDR3, the DNA is TGTGCCAGCAGTCGCCTCACGGGGGGGTTCGAGCAGTACTTC. The encoded protein is CASSRLTGGFEQYF. The chain joins TRBV6-5 to TRBJ2-7; TRBD2 matches at 8 bases. Losses at the gene ends were 5 bases for V and 6 bases for J; bases not matched to a gene: 9. The CDR3 contains 14 residues. The germline gives CDR1 MNHEY, CDR2 SVGAGI.

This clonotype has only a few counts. DNA of the CDR3: TGTGCCACCAGCTCTCGCCGCGTCCATGAGCAGTTCTTC. Its translation: CATSSRRVHEQFF. The V gene is TRBV15, the J gene TRBJ2-1; D remains ambiguous. V shed 5 bases and J shed 8 bases, with 13 bases lying between them. Germline V lookup: CDR1 LNHNV, CDR2 YYDKDF (reference sequence). This CDR3 is built from 13 residues. Variable domain in full (rest from reference TRBV15 and TRBJ2-1): DAMVIQNPRYQVTQFGKPVTLSCSQTLNHNVMYWYQQKSSQAPKLLFHYYDKDFNNEADTPDNFQSRRPNTSFCFLDIRSPGLGDTAMYLCATSSRRVHEQFFGPGTRLTVL.

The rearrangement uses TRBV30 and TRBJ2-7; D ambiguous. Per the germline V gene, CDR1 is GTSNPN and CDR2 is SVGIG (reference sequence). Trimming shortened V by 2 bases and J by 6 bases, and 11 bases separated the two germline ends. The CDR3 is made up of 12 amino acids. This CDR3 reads CAWSSPPPEQYF. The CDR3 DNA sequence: TGTGCCTGGAGTTCCCCTCCGCCCGAGCAGTACTTC.

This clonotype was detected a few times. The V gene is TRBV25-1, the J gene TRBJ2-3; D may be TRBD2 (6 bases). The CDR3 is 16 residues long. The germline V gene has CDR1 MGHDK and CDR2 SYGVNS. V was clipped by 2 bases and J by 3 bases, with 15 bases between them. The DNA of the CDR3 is TGTGCCAGCAGTGAAGTGGGAAAAGGGAGGACAGATACGCAGTATTTT. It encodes CASSEVGKGRTDTQYF.